The 24 T cell receptor beta chains given below trace back to one sample, sequenced in a study of blood T cell repertoires in COVID-19. The assay was immunoSEQ multiplex PCR, and TCRdb's table has in-frame clones only and misses some. This table has about 140,000 clones, roughly 84% appearing once. The sample was peripheral blood. These receptors all come from a woman aged 55-69 years with acute or convalescent COVID-19.

The chain has TRBV24-1 and TRBJ2-1; no firm D call. V gave up 4 bases and J gave up 7 bases, with 10 bases separating them. The germline V gene encodes CDR1 KGHDR and CDR2 SFDVKD. The CDR3 is made up of 13 amino acids. CDR3 in DNA: TGTGCCACCAGTGACCAAGACTGGAATGAGCAGTTCTTC. This codes for CATSDQDWNEQFF.

The chain has TRBV27 and TRBJ1-4; 10 bases are a match to TRBD1. This CDR3 has 17 residues. Germline CDR1 and CDR2: MNHEY and SMNVEV (reference sequence). V lost 6 bases to trimming and J lost 1 base; unmatched junction nucleotides: 8. The chain's CDR3 is CASRAGTGVRTNEKLFF. CDR3 sequence (DNA): TGTGCCAGCAGAGCCGGGACAGGGGTTAGAACTAATGAAAAACTGTTTTTT. Looking up the rest from reference TRBV27 and TRBJ1-4 gives the full variable domain: EAQVTQNPRYLITVTGKKLTVTCSQNMNHEYMSWYRQDPGLGLRQIYYSMNVEVTDKGDVPEGYKVSRKEKRNFPLILESPSPNQTSLYFCASRAGTGVRTNEKLFFGSGTQLSVL.

The chain uses TRBV27 and TRBJ2-5; D perhaps matches TRBD1 (6 bases). Trimming pared 3 bases from V and 5 bases from J, leaving 16 bases between. Germline lookup yields CDR1 MNHEY and CDR2 SMNVEV (reference sequence). The CDR3 is 15 residues long. In DNA, the CDR3 is TGTGCCAGCAGTTTCGGCAGGGGCGTTATTGAGACCCAGTACTTC. It codes for CASSFGRGVIETQYF.

The chain employs TRBV3-1 (or the pseudogene TRBV3-2) and TRBJ2-7; tentatively, D is TRBD1 (8 bases). The CDR3 contains 15 residues. CDR1 and CDR2 from the germline V gene are LGHDT and YNNKEL (reference sequence). V was clipped by 4 bases and J by 4 bases, with 17 bases between them. The CDR3 loop is CASSPTGGERYEQYF. The CDR3 DNA follows: TGTGCCAGCAGCCCCACAGGGGGGGAGAGGTACGAGCAGTACTTC.

The V call is TRBV29-1, the J call TRBJ2-2, with D maybe TRBD2 (5 bases). In germline, CDR1 is SQVTM, CDR2 ANQGSEA. The CDR3 covers 16 residues. The V end lost 4 bases, the J end lost 0 bases, and 15 bases lay between the germline ends. The CDR3 DNA follows: TGCAGCGTTGGGGGATCTTTCGGGACGAACACCGGGGAGCTGTTTTTT. Its translation is CSVGGSFGTNTGELFF.

This clone came up once. The V call is TRBV28, the J call TRBJ1-3; 7 nucleotides match TRBD1. CDR1 and CDR2 (germline): MDHEN, SYDVKM. The V gene end was trimmed by 2 bases and the J gene end by 0 bases; junction bases not matched to a gene: 7. This CDR3 region has 17 residues. As DNA, the CDR3 is TGTGCCAGCAGTTTAAGGGGGCCCGGGAGCTCTGGAAACACCATATATTTT. This translates into CASSLRGPGSSGNTIYF.

The chain recombines TRBV4-2 with TRBJ1-4, with 7 nucleotides matching TRBD1. This CDR3 is 13 amino acids long. Trimming at V came to 0 bases and at J to 8 bases, leaving 0 bases not matched to a gene. Germline CDR1 reads LGHNA; CDR2 reads YNFKEQ. The CDR3 DNA reads TGTGCCAGCAGCCAAGAGGACAGGGAAAAACTGTTTTTT. Its protein product is CASSQEDREKLFF.

The J gene is TRBJ2-1, the V gene TRBV4-3, with D perhaps TRBD1 (5 bases). This CDR3 contains 15 residues. Germline V gene lookup returns CDR1 LGHNA and CDR2 YSLEER. With 0 bases removed from V and 4 bases from J, the gap between germline ends came to 10 bases. The DNA for the CDR3 is TGCGCCAGCAGCCAAGATACCGCAGGGTACAATGAGCAGTTCTTC. Its protein product is CASSQDTAGYNEQFF.

V is TRBV24-1 and J is TRBJ1-5; TRBD1 aligns across 8 bases. From germline, CDR1 is KGHDR and CDR2 SFDVKD. The CDR3 contains 16 residues. J lost 7 bases, V lost 4 bases, and 11 bases had no gene match. CDR3 residues: CATSDTGTGGGQPQHF. The CDR3 DNA is TGTGCCACCAGTGACACCGGGACAGGAGGGGGACAGCCCCAGCATTTT.

This clone has only a few counts. The V call is TRBV11-2, the J call TRBJ2-3, with 7 nucleotides matching TRBD1. CDR3 length: 17 amino acids. In germline, CDR1 is SGHAT, CDR2 FQNNGV. With 2 bases clipped from V and 2 bases from J, the junction kept 10 bases outside the gene matches. The CDR3 bases are TGTGCCAGCAGCTTATCCCCTCAGGGGACAGCCACAGATACGCAGTATTTT. Translated: CASSLSPQGTATDTQYF.

The chain combines TRBV11-2 with TRBJ2-7; 7 bases are a match to TRBD1. The CDR3 totals 14 residues. V was clipped by 8 bases and J by 1 base; unmatched bases: 8. Germline assignment: CDR1 SGHAT and CDR2 FQNNGV. The CDR3 reads CASGPSGQSYEQYF. DNA for the CDR3: TGTGCCAGCGGACCGTCGGGACAGTCCTACGAGCAGTACTTC.

The rearrangement links TRBV6-5 to TRBJ1-6; D may be TRBD1 (6 bases). This CDR3 comprises 14 residues. The ends were cut back, 6 bases at V and 6 bases at J, with 12 bases in the middle. Germline V CDR1 and CDR2: MNHEY, SVGAGI. In nucleotides, the CDR3 is TGTGCCAGCAGAGACGAGGACAGTAATTCACCCCTCCACTTT. This sequence encodes CASRDEDSNSPLHF.

The chain carries TRBV11-2 and TRBJ2-6; D remains unclear. The V end was cut by 5 bases, the J end by 4 bases, with 9 bases between. CDR1 is SGHAT, CDR2 FQNNGV, per germline. The CDR3 spans 14 residues. The CDR3 spells CASSQSPGANVLTF. The CDR3 DNA reads as TGTGCCAGCAGCCAGTCACCCGGGGCCAACGTCCTGACTTTC.

The gene calls are TRBV12-5 and TRBJ2-3; D possibly corresponds to TRBD1 (5 bases). CDR3 length equals 16 residues. Germline values: CDR1 LGHNT, CDR2 FRNRAP. Trimming left V 0 bases short and J 4 bases short, with 14 bases between. This CDR3 reads CASGLVLQGLADTQYF. Written as DNA, the CDR3 is TGTGCTAGTGGTTTGGTTCTCCAGGGATTGGCAGATACGCAGTATTTT.

This chain uses TRBV11-2 with TRBJ2-2; 12 nucleotides align to TRBD2. This CDR3 spans 15 amino acids. Germline CDR1 SGHAT, CDR2 FQNNGV. V shed 3 bases, J shed 8 bases, and the junction held 4 bases outside the gene matches. The CDR3 is CASSFWTSGTGELFF. The DNA of the CDR3 is TGTGCCAGCAGCTTTTGGACTAGCGGGACTGGGGAGCTGTTTTTT.

This rearrangement joins TRBV29-1 to TRBJ2-4, with D possibly matching TRBD1 (7 bases). This CDR3 is 13 amino acids long. The ends were cut back, 2 bases at V and 7 bases at J, with 12 bases in the middle. Germline CDR1 and CDR2: SQVTM and ANQGSEA. CDR3 amino acids: CSVESTGRNIQYF. In DNA form, the CDR3 reads TGCAGCGTTGAATCGACAGGGAGGAACATTCAGTACTTC. Filled out from reference TRBV29-1 and TRBJ2-4, the complete variable domain reads SAVISQKPSRDICQRGTSLTIQCQVDSQVTMMFWYRQQPGQSLTLIATANQGSEATYESGFVIDKFPISRPNLTFSTLTVSNMSPEDSSIYLCSVESTGRNIQYFGAGTRLSVL.

This clone occurred once. V gene TRBV5-6 combines with J gene TRBJ2-7; D perhaps matches TRBD1 (6 bases). CDR1 and CDR2 from the germline V gene are SGHDT and YYEEEE. V shed 0 bases and J shed 2 bases, with 9 bases lying between them. CDR3 size: 14 residues. The CDR3 loop reads CASSLGQETYEQYF. The CDR3 bases are TGTGCCAGCAGCTTGGGACAGGAGACCTACGAGCAGTACTTC.

This rearrangement joins TRBV7-3 to TRBJ2-2, with D perhaps matching TRBD2 (7 bases). With 5 bases removed from V and 7 bases from J, the gap between germline ends came to 17 bases. Germline V gene sequence: CDR1 SGHTA, CDR2 FQGTGA. The CDR3 runs to 15 residues. The CDR3 region has the DNA TGTGCCAGCAGCCTAGGGGGAGGGCCCGTCGGGGAGCTGTTTTTT. Translation gives CASSLGGGPVGELFF.

The CDR3 reads CASSLDGLAGRFNEQFF. In DNA, the CDR3 is TGTGCCAGCAGCTTGGACGGACTAGCGGGACGCTTTAATGAGCAGTTCTTC. The chain has TRBV11-2 and TRBJ2-1, with 12 bases identical to TRBD2. In germline, CDR1 is SGHAT, CDR2 FQNNGV. V shed 3 bases, J shed 7 bases, and the junction held 10 bases outside the gene matches. The CDR3 has 17 amino acids.

The chain employs TRBV28 and TRBJ1-1, with D perhaps TRBD1 (6 bases). Trimming shortened V by 7 bases and J by 5 bases, and 14 bases separated the two germline ends. The germline V gene encodes CDR1 MDHEN and CDR2 SYDVKM. The CDR3 runs 13 residues. The CDR3 sequence: CASNPGAETEAFF. The CDR3 DNA sequence: TGTGCCAGCAACCCAGGGGCCGAGACTGAAGCTTTCTTT. The whole variable domain, filled in from reference TRBV28 and TRBJ1-1, reads DVKVTQSSRYLVKRTGEKVFLECVQDMDHENMFWYRQDPGLGLRLIYFSYDVKMKEKGDIPEGYSVSREKKERFSLILESASTNQTSMYLCASNPGAETEAFFGQGTRLTVV.

The chain couples TRBV28 to TRBJ2-7; D ambiguous. CDR3 length: 12 amino acids. Per the germline V gene, CDR1 is MDHEN and CDR2 is SYDVKM. V lost 3 bases and J 4 bases, leaving 7 bases between the germline ends. CDR3 sequence: CASSFSEYEQYF. CDR3 DNA sequence: TGTGCCAGCAGTTTCTCCGAGTACGAGCAGTACTTC. Full variable domain (missing parts from reference TRBV28 and TRBJ2-7): DVKVTQSSRYLVKRTGEKVFLECVQDMDHENMFWYRQDPGLGLRLIYFSYDVKMKEKGDIPEGYSVSREKKERFSLILESASTNQTSMYLCASSFSEYEQYFGPGTRLTVT.

The CDR3 sequence: CASLRGDSYGYTF. In nucleotides, the CDR3 is TGTGCCAGCCTAAGGGGGGACAGCTATGGCTACACCTTC. The rearrangement uses TRBV28 and TRBJ1-2, with 7 bases matching TRBD1. J gave up 4 bases and V 8 bases, and 7 bases lay outside the gene matches. Per germline, CDR1 MDHEN and CDR2 SYDVKM. The CDR3 contains 13 residues.

This clone appeared a few times. The chain combines TRBV27 with TRBJ2-7, with 7 bases fitting TRBD2. CDR1 and CDR2 (germline): MNHEY, SMNVEV (reference sequence). Losses at the gene ends were 6 bases for V and 4 bases for J; bases not matched to a gene: 6. This CDR3 has 13 residues. The CDR3 coding sequence is TGTGCCAGCAGCCGACTAGCAGATTACGAGCAGTACTTC. Translating gives CASSRLADYEQYF.

The chain couples TRBV20-1 to TRBJ2-7; D is possibly TRBD1 (5 bases). The germline V and J ends were trimmed by 7 bases and 3 bases, with 7 bases remaining between them. Per the germline V gene, CDR1 is DFQATT and CDR2 is SNEGSKA (reference sequence). The CDR3 has 10 amino acids. CDR3 amino acids: CSVTGYEQYF. CDR3 in DNA: TGCAGTGTTACAGGCTACGAGCAGTACTTC.